This TCR beta chain was retrieved from a study of PD-1 blockade in mismatch repair-deficient tumors. This CDR3 has 14 amino acids. Germline loops: CDR1 LGHNA, CDR2 YSLEER. The V and J ends lost 1 base and 4 bases respectively, with 10 bases between them. The table came from immunoSEQ multiplex PCR; TCRdb's copy has only in-frame clones and leaves some out. The repertoire consists of around 100,000 clones, with about 83% occurring once and the leading ten covering 4.5% to 5.5%. The input for sequencing was peripheral blood, taken about 60 weeks after starting pembrolizumab. This sequence joins TRBV4-3 and TRBJ2-5; a weak D match, TRBD2 (5 bases). This receptor was taken from an adult with mismatch repair-deficient cancer. Written as DNA, the CDR3 is TGCGCCAGCAGCCAAGCATATGCGGGAGAGACCCAGTACTTC. Protein sequence: CASSQAYAGETQYF.